Below are 11 T cell receptor beta chains sequenced from a single sample in a study of T cells after yellow fever vaccination. TCRdb re-analysed the 5' RACE reads in MiXCR, keeping a single row per CDR3 protein. The sample has hundreds of thousands of distinct CDR3 sequences; roughly 8.7% are singletons. The sample here was PBMCs, taken on the day of the first yellow fever vaccination. These receptors originate from a man between 18 and 35 years old who received the YFV17D yellow fever vaccine.

The rearrangement links TRBV4-2 to TRBJ2-7; maybe TRBD1 (6 bases). The CDR3 sequence is 16 residues long. Trimming stripped 1 base from V and 2 bases from J, with 15 bases between. Germline CDR1 and CDR2: LGHNA and YNFKEQ. Here the CDR3 DNA reads TGTGCCAGCAGCCAAGGGGGACAAAGGGGCACCTACGAGCAGTACTTC. It is translated as CASSQGGQRGTYEQYF.

Ten or more counts support this clonotype. This sequence joins TRBV5-1 and TRBJ2-5; TRBD2 aligns across 7 bases. Germline V lookup: CDR1 SGHRS, CDR2 YFSETQ. This CDR3 is built from 14 residues. The V and J ends lost 4 bases and 3 bases, in that order; junction bases with no gene match: 6. CDR3: CASSSGTNEETQYF. DNA of the CDR3: TGCGCCAGCAGCAGCGGGACTAACGAAGAGACCCAGTACTTC.

The chain links TRBV20-1 to TRBJ2-3, with D possibly matching TRBD1 (5 bases). This CDR3 is 13 amino acids long. CDR1 DFQATT and CDR2 SNEGSKA come from the germline V gene (reference sequence). Trimming took 1 base from V and 5 from J, leaving 10 bases between them. The CDR3 sequence: CSARGRQRDTQYF. The CDR3 DNA reads as TGCAGTGCTAGAGGTCGACAGAGAGATACGCAGTATTTT.

This clonotype showed up many times. The chain links TRBV6-2 or TRBV6-3 to TRBJ2-4; tentatively, D is TRBD1 or TRBD2 (7 bases each). V was pared by 6 bases and J by 8 bases, with 17 bases between. CDR3 length: 14 amino acids. Per the germline V gene, CDR1 is MNHEY and CDR2 is SVGEGT. The CDR3 loop reads CASSPRGGRDIQYF. CDR3 coding DNA: TGTGCCAGCAGCCCCAGGGGGGGCAGGGACATTCAGTACTTC.

V gene TRBV20-1 combines with J gene TRBJ1-5, with 8 bases aligning to TRBD1. CDR3 length: 16 amino acids. V lost 0 bases and J lost 3; bases outside the gene matches: 7. CDR1 is DFQATT, CDR2 SNEGSKA, per germline (reference sequence). DNA for the CDR3: TGCAGTGCTAGAGATTACAAGACAGGGGACAATCAGCCCCAGCATTTT. Residues: CSARDYKTGDNQPQHF.

V usage is TRBV6-5 and J usage is TRBJ1-5, with D maybe TRBD1 (5 bases). Germline V gene lookup returns CDR1 MNHEY and CDR2 SVGAGI. Trimming took off 3 bases at V and 6 bases at J, with 12 bases between the two ends. The CDR3 has 14 residues. CDR3 sequence reads: CASSYWGVSQPQHF. The CDR3 nucleotides are TGTGCCAGCAGTTATTGGGGGGTGAGTCAGCCCCAGCATTTT.

The table lists this clonotype with a few counts. This chain joins TRBV29-1 and TRBJ2-1; D perhaps matches TRBD1 (6 bases). V was cut by 6 bases and J by 2 bases, with 14 bases left in between. In germline, CDR1 is SQVTM, CDR2 ANQGSEA. CDR3 length: 14 residues. The CDR3 loop is CSVGATGPYNEQFF. The CDR3 nucleotides read TGCAGCGTGGGGGCGACAGGCCCCTACAATGAGCAGTTCTTC.

There are a few counts of this clonotype. V usage is TRBV5-1 and J usage is TRBJ2-7, with TRBD1 matching 10 bases. Germline loops: CDR1 SGHRS, CDR2 YFSETQ. The CDR3 has 14 residues. V lost 4 bases and J lost 2; bases outside the gene matches: 3. CDR3 region: CASSGTGATYEQYF. CDR3 bases: TGCGCCAGCAGCGGGACAGGGGCCACCTACGAGCAGTACTTC.

This clonotype was counted a few times. The chain employs TRBV5-1 and TRBJ2-2; possibly TRBD1 for D (6 bases). Germline V gene lookup returns CDR1 SGHRS and CDR2 YFSETQ. Trimming removed 3 bases from V and 7 bases from J, with 13 bases in between. The CDR3 loop spans 14 amino acids. The CDR3 DNA is TGCGCCAGCAGCTCAGGGGCCGGAGGCGGGGAGCTGTTTTTT. It encodes CASSSGAGGGELFF. Variable domain in full (rest from reference TRBV5-1 and TRBJ2-2): KAGVTQTPRYLIKTRGQQVTLSCSPISGHRSVSWYQQTPGQGLQFLFEYFSETQRNKGNFPGRFSGRQFSNSRSEMNVSTLELGDSALYLCASSSGAGGGELFFGEGSRLTVL.

This clonotype has more than one count but fewer than ten. The J gene is TRBJ1-5, the V gene TRBV6-1; D is ambiguous. Deletions cut 0 bases from V and 11 bases from J, with 8 bases between. The CDR3 spans 12 residues. Germline V gives CDR1 MNHNS, CDR2 SASEGT. In DNA, the CDR3 is TGTGCCAGCAGTGAAGCGGACTGGGCCCAGCATTTT. As protein: CASSEADWAQHF.

The J gene is TRBJ2-6, the V gene TRBV11-2; 11 positions match TRBD1. This CDR3 is 20 amino acids long. The germline V gene encodes CDR1 SGHAT and CDR2 FQNNGV. Trimming at V came to 5 bases and at J to 0 bases, leaving 12 bases not matched to a gene. CDR3 sequence: CASSPRWSGTGGSGANVLTF. The CDR3, as DNA: TGTGCCAGCAGCCCCCGCTGGTCCGGGACAGGGGGCTCTGGGGCCAACGTCCTGACTTTC.